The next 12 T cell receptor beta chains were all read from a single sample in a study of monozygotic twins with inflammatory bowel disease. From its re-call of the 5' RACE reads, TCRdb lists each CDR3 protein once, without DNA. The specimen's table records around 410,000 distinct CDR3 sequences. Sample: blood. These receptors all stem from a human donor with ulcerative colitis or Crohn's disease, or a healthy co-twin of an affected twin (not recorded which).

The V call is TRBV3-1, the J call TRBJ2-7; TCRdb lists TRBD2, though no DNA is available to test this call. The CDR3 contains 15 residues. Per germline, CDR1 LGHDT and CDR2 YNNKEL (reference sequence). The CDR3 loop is CASSLGVSGSYEQYF.

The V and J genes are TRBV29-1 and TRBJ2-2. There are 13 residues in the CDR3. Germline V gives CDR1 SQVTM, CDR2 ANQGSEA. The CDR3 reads CSVESANTGELFF.

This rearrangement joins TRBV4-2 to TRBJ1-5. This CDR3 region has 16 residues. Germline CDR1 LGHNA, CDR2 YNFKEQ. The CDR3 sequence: CASSQEGTRGNQPQHF.

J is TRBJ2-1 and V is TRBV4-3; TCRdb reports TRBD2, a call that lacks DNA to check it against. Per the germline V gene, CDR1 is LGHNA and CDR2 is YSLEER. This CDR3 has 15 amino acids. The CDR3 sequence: CASSQMSSGYNEQFF.

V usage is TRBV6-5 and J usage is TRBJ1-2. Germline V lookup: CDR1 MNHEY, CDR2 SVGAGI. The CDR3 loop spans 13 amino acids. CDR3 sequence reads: CASSWDLVNGYTF.

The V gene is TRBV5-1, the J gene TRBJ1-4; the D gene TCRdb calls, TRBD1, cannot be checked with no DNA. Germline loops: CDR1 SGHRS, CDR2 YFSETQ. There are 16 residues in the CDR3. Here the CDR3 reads CASSLSPTGTNAKLFF.

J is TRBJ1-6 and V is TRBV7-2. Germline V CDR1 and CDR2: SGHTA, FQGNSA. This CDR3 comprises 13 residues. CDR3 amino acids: CASRGLGNSPLHF. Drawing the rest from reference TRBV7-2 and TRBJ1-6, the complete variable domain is GAGVSQSPSNKVTEKGKDVELRCDPISGHTALYWYRQSLGQGLEFLIYFQGNSAPDKSGLPSDRFSAERTGGSVSTLTIQRTQQEDSAVYLCASRGLGNSPLHFGNGTRLTVT.

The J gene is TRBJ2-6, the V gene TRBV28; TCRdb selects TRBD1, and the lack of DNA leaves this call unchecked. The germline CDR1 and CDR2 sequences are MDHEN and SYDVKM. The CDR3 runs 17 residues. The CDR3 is CASSPIWGAPGANVLTF.

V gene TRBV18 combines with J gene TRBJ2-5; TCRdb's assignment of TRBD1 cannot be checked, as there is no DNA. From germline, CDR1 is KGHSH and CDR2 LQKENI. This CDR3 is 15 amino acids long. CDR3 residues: CASSPRSRQQETQYF.

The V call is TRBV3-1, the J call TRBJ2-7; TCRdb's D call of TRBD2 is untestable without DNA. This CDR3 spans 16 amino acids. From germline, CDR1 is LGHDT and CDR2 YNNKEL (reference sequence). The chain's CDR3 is CASSQGLAGWHDEQYF.

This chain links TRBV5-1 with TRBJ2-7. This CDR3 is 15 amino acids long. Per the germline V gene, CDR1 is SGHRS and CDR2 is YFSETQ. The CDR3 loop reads CASSLALGDSYEQYF.

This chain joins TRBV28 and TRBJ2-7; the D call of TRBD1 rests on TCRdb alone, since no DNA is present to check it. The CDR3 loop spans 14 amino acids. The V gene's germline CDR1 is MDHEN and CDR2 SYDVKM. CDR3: CASTRGGGPYEQYF. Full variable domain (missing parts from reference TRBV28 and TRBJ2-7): DVKVTQSSRYLVKRTGEKVFLECVQDMDHENMFWYRQDPGLGLRLIYFSYDVKMKEKGDIPEGYSVSREKKERFSLILESASTNQTSMYLCASTRGGGPYEQYFGPGTRLTVT.